The next 3 T cell receptor beta chains were all read from a single sample in a study of blood T cell repertoires in COVID-19 (dated by TCRdb to the early 2020s). Receptor libraries were prepared by the immunoSEQ multiplex PCR assay. The table was pulled from immuneACCESS by TCRdb, which kept in-frame rearrangements only. Such tables lose some clones; where checked, under half of the loss comes from unresolved V genes, and the rest has no known cause. The table for this sample lists roughly 62,000 clones; roughly 84% of them were counted only once. The ten largest account for roughly 22% of the sample. Sequenced: peripheral blood. Every receptor here comes from a woman of 80 years or more with active or convalescent COVID-19.

The V gene is TRBV7-9, the J gene TRBJ2-1, with D possibly being TRBD1 (5 bases). From germline, CDR1 is SEHNR and CDR2 FQNEAQ (reference sequence). The V and J ends lost 2 bases and 10 bases respectively, with 15 bases between them. CDR3 length: 14 amino acids. The CDR3 bases are TGTGCCAGCAGCTTATTCCAGGGTGAAGGCGAGCAGTTCTTC. This codes for CASSLFQGEGEQFF.

V gene TRBV5-8 combines with J gene TRBJ1-3; tentative D call: TRBD1 (5 bases). Trimming cost V 4 bases and J 0 bases, with 17 bases left between them. There are 17 residues in the CDR3. Germline V lookup: CDR1 SGHTS, CDR2 YDEGEE. CDR3 in amino acids: CASSPGGWDDSGNTIYF. CDR3 sequence (DNA): TGTGCCAGCAGCCCGGGGGGTTGGGACGACTCTGGAAACACCATATATTTT.

The table lists this clone with a few counts. The CDR3 nucleotides read TGTGCCAGCAGTAATCCCCCGGGCACCGGGGAGCTGTTTTTT. It is translated as CASSNPPGTGELFF. V is TRBV2 and J is TRBJ2-2; D is unresolved. The CDR3 consists of 14 residues. CDR1 and CDR2 (germline): SNHLY, FYNNEI. V lost 5 bases and J lost 4, with 11 bases in between.